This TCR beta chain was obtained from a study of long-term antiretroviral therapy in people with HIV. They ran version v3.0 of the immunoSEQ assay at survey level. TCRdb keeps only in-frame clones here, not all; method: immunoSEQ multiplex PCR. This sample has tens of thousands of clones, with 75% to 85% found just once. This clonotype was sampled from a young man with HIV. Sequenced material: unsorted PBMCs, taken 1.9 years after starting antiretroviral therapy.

The CDR3 protein is CASSLLAANTEAFF. In nucleotides, the CDR3 is TGTGCCAGCAGTTTATTGGCGGCGAACACTGAAGCTTTCTTT. V gene TRBV27 combines with J gene TRBJ1-1; D is ambiguous. Trimming pared 1 base from V and 1 base from J, leaving 7 bases between. CDR3 length: 14 residues. The V gene's germline CDR1 is MNHEY and CDR2 SMNVEV (reference sequence).